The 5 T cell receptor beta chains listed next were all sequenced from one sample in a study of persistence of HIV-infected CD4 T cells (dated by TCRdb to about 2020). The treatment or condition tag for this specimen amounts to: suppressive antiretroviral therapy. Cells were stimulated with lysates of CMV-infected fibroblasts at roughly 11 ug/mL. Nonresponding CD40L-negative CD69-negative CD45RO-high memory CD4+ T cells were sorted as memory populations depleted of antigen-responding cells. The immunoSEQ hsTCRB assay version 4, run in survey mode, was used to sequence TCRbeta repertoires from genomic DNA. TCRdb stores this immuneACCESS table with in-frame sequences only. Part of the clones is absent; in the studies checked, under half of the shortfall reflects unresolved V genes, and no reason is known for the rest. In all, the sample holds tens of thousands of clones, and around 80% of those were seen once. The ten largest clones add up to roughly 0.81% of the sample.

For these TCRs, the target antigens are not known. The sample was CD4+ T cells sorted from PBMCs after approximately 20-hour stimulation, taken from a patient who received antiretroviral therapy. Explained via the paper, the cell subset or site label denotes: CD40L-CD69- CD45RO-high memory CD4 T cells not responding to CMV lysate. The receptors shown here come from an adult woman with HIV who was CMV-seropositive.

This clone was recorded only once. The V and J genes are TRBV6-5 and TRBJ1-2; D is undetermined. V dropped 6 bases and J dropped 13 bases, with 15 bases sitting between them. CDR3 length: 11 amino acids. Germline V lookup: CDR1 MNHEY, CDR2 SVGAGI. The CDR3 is CASRRTEIFTF. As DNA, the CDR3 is TGTGCCAGCAGAAGGACTGAGATTTTCACCTTC.

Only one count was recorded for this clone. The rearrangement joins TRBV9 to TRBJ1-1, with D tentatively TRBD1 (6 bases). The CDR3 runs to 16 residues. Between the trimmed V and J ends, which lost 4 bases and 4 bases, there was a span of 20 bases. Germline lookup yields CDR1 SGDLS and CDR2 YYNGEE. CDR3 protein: CASSPTLTGIFTEAFF. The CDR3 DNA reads TGTGCCAGCAGCCCAACCTTAACAGGGATTTTCACTGAAGCTTTCTTT.

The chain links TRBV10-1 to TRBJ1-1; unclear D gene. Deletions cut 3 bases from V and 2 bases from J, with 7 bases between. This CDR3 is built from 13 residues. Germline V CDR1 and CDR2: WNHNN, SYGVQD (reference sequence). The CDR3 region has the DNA TGCGCCAGCAGTGAAGACGGAAACACTGAAGCTTTCTTT. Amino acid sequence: CASSEDGNTEAFF.

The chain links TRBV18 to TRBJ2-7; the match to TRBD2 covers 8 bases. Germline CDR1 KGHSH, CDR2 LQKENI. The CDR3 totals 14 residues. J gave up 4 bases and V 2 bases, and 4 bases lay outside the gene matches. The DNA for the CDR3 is TGTGCCAGCTCACCAGCCGGGACTAGGTACGAGCAGTACTTC. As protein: CASSPAGTRYEQYF.

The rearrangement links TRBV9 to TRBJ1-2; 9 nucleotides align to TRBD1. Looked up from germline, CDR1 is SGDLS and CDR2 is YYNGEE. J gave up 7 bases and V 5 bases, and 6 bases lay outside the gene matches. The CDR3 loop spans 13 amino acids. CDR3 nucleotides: TGTGCCAGCAGTACAGGGGGCGAACGTGGCTACACCTTC. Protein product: CASSTGGERGYTF. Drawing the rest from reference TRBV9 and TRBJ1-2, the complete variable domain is DSGVTQTPKHLITATGQRVTLRCSPRSGDLSVYWYQQSLDQGLQFLIQYYNGEERAKGNILERFSAQQFPDLHSELNLSSLELGDSALYFCASSTGGERGYTFGSGTRLTVV.